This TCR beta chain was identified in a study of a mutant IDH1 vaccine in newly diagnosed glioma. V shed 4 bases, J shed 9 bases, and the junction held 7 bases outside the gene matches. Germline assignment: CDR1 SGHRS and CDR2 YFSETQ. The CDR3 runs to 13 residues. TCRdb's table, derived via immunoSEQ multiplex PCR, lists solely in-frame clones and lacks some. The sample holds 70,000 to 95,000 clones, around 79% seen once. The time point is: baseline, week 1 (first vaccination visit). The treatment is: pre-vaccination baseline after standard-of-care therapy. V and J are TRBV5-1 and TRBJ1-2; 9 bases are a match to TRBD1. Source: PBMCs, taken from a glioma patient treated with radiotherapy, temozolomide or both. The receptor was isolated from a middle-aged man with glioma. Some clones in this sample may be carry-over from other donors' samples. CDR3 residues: CASSPQGADRYTF. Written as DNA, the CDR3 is TGCGCCAGCAGCCCACAGGGGGCGGATCGCTACACCTTC.